This entry describes one T cell receptor beta chain. The antigen is undetermined. Donors consisted of healthy bone marrow donors. The ends lost 0 bases at V and 0 bases at J; junction bases unmatched: 5. Germline V gene sequence: CDR1 SGDLS, CDR2 YYNGEE. The CDR3 loop spans 17 amino acids. This record comes from a study of cytomegalovirus exposure and HLA in healthy donors. General study findings and limits: In vitro checks showed that a few CMV-associated chains really do target CMV antigens. It was reportedly the case that the classifier diagnosed cytomegalovirus status with high specificity and sensitivity.

PCR employed 60 Vbeta and 13 Jbeta primers. Sequencing was performed with immunoSEQ multiplex PCR; in TCRdb, only in-frame clones are kept and a portion is missing. The table lists approximately 120,000 clones, 81% of them singletons. This clonotype originated in a woman in her twenties or thirties in good health and CMV-seronegative. Sample: PBMCs. The chain carries TRBV9 and TRBJ2-3, with 9 bases lining up with TRBD2. The CDR3 DNA sequence: TGTGCCAGCAGCGTAGCGACTAGCGGCACTAGCACAGATACGCAGTATTTT. It specifies CASSVATSGTSTDTQYF.